This entry concerns a single T cell receptor (beta chain). Sequencing used immunoSEQ multiplex PCR; TCRdb keeps in-frame clones, though not all of them. The profile shows 100,000 or so clones, under 95% of them singletons. Unmatched junction bases numbered 8, after V lost 4 bases and J lost 7 bases. The CDR3 is made up of 15 amino acids. The germline gives CDR1 SNHLY, CDR2 FYNNEI. This entry is derived from a study of siplizumab effects on memory and regulatory T cells. The sample comprised Tregs sorted from blood. J is TRBJ2-2 and V is TRBV2; 8 bases line up with TRBD1. The receptor's source is a human donor in good health. As DNA, the CDR3 is TGTGCCAGCAGTGGAGACAGGGGAGGAAACGGGGAGCTGTTTTTT. As protein: CASSGDRGGNGELFF.